This T cell receptor (beta chain) derives from a study of blood T cell repertoires in COVID-19. This CDR3 has 15 amino acids. CDR1 is SNHLY, CDR2 FYNNEI, per germline. V was cut by 7 bases and J by 0 bases, with 12 bases left in between. Participant-given clinical history determined each cohort assignment. Here immunoSEQ multiplex PCR was the method, and the copy in TCRdb shows in-frame clones only, minus some. This table holds fewer than 250,000 clones, 80% to 90% found once. This TCR came from a woman in her 30s with acute COVID-19. This chain connects TRBV2 to TRBJ1-4; maybe TRBD1 (5 bases). Sequencing used PBMCs or T cells enriched from blood (not recorded which). The CDR3: CASIDPGSTNEKLFF. The DNA for the CDR3 is TGTGCCAGCATTGATCCAGGGTCAACTAATGAAAAACTGTTTTTT.